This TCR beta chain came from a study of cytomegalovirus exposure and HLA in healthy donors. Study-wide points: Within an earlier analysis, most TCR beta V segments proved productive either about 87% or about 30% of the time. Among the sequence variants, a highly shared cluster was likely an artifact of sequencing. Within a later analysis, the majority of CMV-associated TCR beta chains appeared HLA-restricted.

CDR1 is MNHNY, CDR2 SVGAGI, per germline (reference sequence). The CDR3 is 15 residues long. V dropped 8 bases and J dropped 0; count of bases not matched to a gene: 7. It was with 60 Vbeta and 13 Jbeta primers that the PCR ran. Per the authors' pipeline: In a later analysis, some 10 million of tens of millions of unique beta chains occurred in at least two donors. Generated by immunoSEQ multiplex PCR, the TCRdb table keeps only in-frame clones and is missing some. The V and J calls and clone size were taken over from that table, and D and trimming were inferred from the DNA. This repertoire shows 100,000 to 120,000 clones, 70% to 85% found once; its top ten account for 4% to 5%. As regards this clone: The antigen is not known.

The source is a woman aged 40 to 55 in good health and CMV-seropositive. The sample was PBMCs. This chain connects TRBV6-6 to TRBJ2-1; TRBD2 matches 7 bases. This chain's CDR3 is CASEVWGGSYNEQFF. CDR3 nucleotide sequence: TGTGCCAGCGAGGTATGGGGGGGCTCCTACAATGAGCAGTTCTTC.